The clone carrying this T cell receptor (beta chain) was detected once. The data were taken from a study of blood T cell repertoires in COVID-19. Study background: Samples representing acute and convalescent COVID-19 were sourced from the United States, Italy and Spain. T cells, B-cell-depleted T cells, or PBMCs supplied cDNA or gDNA.

In the original analysis: Amplification from reference gene primers served as the basis for estimated nucleated cell counts. The data were produced by immunoSEQ multiplex PCR, yet TCRdb's version contains in-frame clones alone and is incomplete. V, J and clone size reflect that table, while D and trimming were determined from the DNA. The sample has 110,000 or so clones, approximately 84% seen once. Germline V CDR1 and CDR2: SGHTA, FQGNSA. The V gene end was trimmed by 4 bases and the J gene end by 8 bases; junction bases not matched to a gene: 5. The CDR3 is 13 residues long. Sample: peripheral blood. This receptor was identified in a man between 35 and 55 years old with acute or convalescent COVID-19. The chain couples TRBV7-2 to TRBJ1-2; 9 bases map to TRBD1. The CDR3 region is CASSSDRGGGYTF. The CDR3 region has the DNA TGTGCCAGCAGCTCGGACAGGGGAGGAGGCTACACCTTC.